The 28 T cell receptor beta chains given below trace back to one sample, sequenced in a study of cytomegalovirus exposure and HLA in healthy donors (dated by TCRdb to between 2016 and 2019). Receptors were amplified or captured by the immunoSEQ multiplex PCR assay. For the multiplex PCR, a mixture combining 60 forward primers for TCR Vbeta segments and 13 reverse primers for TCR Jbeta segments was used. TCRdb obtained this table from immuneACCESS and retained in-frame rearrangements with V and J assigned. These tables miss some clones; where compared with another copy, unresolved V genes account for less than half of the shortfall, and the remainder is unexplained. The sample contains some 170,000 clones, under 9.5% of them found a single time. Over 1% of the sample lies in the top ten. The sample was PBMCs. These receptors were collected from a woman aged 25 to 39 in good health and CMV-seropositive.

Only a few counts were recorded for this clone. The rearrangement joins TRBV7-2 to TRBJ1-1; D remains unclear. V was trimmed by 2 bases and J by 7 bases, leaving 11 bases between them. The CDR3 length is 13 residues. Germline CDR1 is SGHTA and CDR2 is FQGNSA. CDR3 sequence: CASSLNRGNEAFF. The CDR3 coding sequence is TGTGCCAGCAGCTTAAACCGGGGTAATGAAGCTTTCTTT.

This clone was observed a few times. Written as DNA, the CDR3 is TGTGCCACCAGCATTAGCCGGAGCACTGAAGCTTTCTTT. Protein: CATSISRSTEAFF. The chain has TRBV15 and TRBJ1-1; unclear D gene. Germline V gives CDR1 LNHNV, CDR2 YYDKDF (reference sequence). V lost 4 bases, J lost 4 bases, and 10 bases lay in between. This CDR3 region has 13 residues.

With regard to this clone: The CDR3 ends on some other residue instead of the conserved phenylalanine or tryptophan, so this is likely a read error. CDR3 nucleotide sequence: TGTGCCAGCAGATACCAATCACCTGGCGGTGAAGCTTTCGTT. Translating it yields CASRYQSPGGEAFV. The chain links TRBV13 to TRBJ1-1, with D unclear. The CDR3 is 14 residues long. Trimming took 6 bases from V and 7 from J, leaving 18 bases between them. Germline lookup yields CDR1 PRHDT and CDR2 FYEKMQ (reference sequence).

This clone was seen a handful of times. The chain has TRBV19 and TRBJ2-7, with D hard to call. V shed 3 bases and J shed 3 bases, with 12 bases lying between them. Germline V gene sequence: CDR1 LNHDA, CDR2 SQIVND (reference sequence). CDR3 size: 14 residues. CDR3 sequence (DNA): TGTGCCAGTAGTATTGGTCACCCCGGCTACGAGCAGTACTTC. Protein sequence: CASSIGHPGYEQYF. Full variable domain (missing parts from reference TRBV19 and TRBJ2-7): DGGITQSPKYLFRKEGQNVTLSCEQNLNHDAMYWYRQDPGQGLRLIYYSQIVNDFQKGDIAEGYSVSREKKESFPLTVTSAQKNPTAFYLCASSIGHPGYEQYFGPGTRLTVT.

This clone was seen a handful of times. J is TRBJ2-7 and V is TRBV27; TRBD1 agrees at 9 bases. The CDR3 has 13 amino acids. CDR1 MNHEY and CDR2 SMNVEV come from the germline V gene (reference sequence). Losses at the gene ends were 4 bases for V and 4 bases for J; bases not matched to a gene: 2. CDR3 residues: CASSSTGGYEQYF. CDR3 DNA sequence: TGTGCCAGCAGTTCGACAGGGGGGTACGAGCAGTACTTC.

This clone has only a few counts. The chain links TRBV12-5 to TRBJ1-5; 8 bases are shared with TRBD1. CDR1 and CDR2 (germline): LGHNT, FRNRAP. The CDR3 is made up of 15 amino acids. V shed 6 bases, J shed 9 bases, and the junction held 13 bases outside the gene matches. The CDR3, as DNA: TGTGCTAGTGGCCCGGACAGGGACCTGAGTCGGCCCCAGCATTTT. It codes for CASGPDRDLSRPQHF.

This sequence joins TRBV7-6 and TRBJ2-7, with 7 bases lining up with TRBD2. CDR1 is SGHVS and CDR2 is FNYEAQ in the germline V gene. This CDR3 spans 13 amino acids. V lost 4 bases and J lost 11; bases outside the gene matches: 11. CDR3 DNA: TGTGCCAGCAGCTCCACTGAGGTTGCGGGGGAGTACTTC. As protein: CASSSTEVAGEYF.

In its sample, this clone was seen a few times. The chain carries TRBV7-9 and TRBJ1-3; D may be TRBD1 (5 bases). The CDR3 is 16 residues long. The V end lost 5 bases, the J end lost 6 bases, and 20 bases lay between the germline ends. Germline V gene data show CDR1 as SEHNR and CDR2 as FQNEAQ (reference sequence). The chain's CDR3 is CASSLWWEGEENTIYF. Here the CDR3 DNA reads TGTGCCAGCAGCCTATGGTGGGAAGGGGAAGAAAACACCATATATTTT.

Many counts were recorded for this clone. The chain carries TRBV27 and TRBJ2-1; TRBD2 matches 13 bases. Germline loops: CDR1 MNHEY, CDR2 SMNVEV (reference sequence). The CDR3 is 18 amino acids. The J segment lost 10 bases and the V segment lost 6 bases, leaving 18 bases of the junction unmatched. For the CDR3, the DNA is TGTGCCAGCAGCCCTGATCCGGGACTAGCGGGATGGCACAGGGAGCAGTTCTTC. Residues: CASSPDPGLAGWHREQFF.

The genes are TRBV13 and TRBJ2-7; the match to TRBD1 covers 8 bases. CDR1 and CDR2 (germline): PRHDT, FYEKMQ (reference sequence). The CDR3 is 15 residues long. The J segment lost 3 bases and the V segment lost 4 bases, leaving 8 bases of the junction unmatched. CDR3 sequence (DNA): TGTGCCAGCAGCTCTCAGGGGACAGGAGGCTACGAGCAGTACTTC. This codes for CASSSQGTGGYEQYF.

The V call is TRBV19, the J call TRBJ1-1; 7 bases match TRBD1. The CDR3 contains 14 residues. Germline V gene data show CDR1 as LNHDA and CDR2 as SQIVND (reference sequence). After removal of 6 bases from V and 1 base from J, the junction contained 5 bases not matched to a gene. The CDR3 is CASRTSGGNTEAFF. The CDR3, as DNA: TGTGCCAGTAGGACCTCAGGGGGGAACACTGAAGCTTTCTTT. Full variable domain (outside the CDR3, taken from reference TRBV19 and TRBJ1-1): DGGITQSPKYLFRKEGQNVTLSCEQNLNHDAMYWYRQDPGQGLRLIYYSQIVNDFQKGDIAEGYSVSREKKESFPLTVTSAQKNPTAFYLCASRTSGGNTEAFFGQGTRLTVV.

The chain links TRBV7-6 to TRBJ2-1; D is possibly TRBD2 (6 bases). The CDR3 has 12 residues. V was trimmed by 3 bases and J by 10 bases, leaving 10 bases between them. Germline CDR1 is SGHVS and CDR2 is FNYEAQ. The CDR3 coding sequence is TGTGCCAGCAGCTTCATCGGAGGGGAGCAGTTCTTC. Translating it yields CASSFIGGEQFF.

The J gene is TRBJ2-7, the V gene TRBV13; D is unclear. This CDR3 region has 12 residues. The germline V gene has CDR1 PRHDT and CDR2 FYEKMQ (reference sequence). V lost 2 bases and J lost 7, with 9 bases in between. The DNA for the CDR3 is TGTGCCAGCAGCTTATTAGAGAGGGAGCAGTACTTC. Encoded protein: CASSLLEREQYF.

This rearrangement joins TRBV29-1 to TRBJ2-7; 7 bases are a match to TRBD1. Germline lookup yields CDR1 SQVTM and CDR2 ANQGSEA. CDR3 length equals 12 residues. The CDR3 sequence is CSTTGDGNEQYF. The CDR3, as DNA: TGCAGTACCACAGGGGATGGCAACGAGCAGTACTTC.

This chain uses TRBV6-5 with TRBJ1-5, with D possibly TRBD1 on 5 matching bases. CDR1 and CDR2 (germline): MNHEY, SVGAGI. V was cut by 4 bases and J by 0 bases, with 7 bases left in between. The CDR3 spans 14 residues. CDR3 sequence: CASSWTLSNQPQHF. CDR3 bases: TGTGCCAGCAGTTGGACACTTAGCAATCAGCCCCAGCATTTT.

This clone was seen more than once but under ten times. CDR3 in DNA: TGTGCCAGCAGACCCGGGACAGGGGGCGGGTATGGCTACACCTTC. Translated: CASRPGTGGGYGYTF. The V call is TRBV2, the J call TRBJ1-2, with TRBD1 matching 12 bases. Germline CDR1 is SNHLY and CDR2 is FYNNEI. Unmatched junction bases numbered 7, after V lost 6 bases and J lost 5 bases. The CDR3 loop spans 15 amino acids.

CDR3 coding DNA: TGCGCCAGCAGCCAAGCTATGACGACAGGGAGCTCCTACGAGCAGTACTTC. It codes for CASSQAMTTGSSYEQYF. The rearrangement uses TRBV4-1 and TRBJ2-7; 7 nucleotides match TRBD1. V was clipped by 1 base and J by 0 bases; unmatched bases: 9. Germline CDR1 MGHRA, CDR2 YSYEKL. The CDR3 spans 17 residues.

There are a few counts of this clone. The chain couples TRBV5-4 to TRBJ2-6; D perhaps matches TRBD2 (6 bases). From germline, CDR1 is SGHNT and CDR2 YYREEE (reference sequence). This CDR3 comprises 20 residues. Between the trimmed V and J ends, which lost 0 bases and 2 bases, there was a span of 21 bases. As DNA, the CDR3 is TGTGCCAGCAGCTTGGGGTTCCTAAGGGGAGGAAGGGCTGGGGCCAACGTCCTGACTTTC. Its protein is CASSLGFLRGGRAGANVLTF.

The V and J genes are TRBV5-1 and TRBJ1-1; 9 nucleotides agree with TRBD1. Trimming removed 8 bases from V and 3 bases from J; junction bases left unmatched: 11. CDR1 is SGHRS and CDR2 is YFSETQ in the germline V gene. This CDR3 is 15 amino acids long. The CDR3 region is CASGRGTGYDTEAFF. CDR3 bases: TGCGCCAGTGGGCGAGGGACAGGGTATGACACTGAAGCTTTCTTT.

CDR3 bases: TGTGCCTGGGGATGGGGGGAGGGCTACGAGCAGTACTTC. Translated: CAWGWGEGYEQYF. V is TRBV30 and J is TRBJ2-7; 7 bases agree with TRBD2. Trimming removed 5 bases from V and 3 bases from J; junction bases left unmatched: 7. The germline gives CDR1 GTSNPN, CDR2 SVGIG (reference sequence). CDR3 size: 13 residues.

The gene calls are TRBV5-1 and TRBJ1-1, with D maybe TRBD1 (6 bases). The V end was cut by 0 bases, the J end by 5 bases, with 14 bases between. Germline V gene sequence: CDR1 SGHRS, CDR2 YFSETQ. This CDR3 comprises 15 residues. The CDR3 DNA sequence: TGCGCCAGCAGCTTGGAGGGGGGGCAACGAACTGAAGCTTTCTTT. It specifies CASSLEGGQRTEAFF. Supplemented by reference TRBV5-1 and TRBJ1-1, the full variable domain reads KAGVTQTPRYLIKTRGQQVTLSCSPISGHRSVSWYQQTPGQGLQFLFEYFSETQRNKGNFPGRFSGRQFSNSRSEMNVSTLELGDSALYLCASSLEGGQRTEAFFGQGTRLTVV.

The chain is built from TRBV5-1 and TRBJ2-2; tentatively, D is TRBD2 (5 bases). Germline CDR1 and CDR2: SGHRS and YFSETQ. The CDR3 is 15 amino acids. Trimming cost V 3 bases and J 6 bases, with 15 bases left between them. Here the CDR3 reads CASSSGPGGPGELFF. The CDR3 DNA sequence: TGCGCCAGCAGCTCCGGACCAGGAGGACCCGGGGAGCTGTTTTTT.

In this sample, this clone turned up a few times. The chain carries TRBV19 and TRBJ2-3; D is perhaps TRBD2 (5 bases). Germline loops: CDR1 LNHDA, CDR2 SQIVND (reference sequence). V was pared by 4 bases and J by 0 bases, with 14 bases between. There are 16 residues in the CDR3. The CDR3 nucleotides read TGTGCCAGTAGTAAGTTGGCACTAGTAAGCACAGATACGCAGTATTTT. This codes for CASSKLALVSTDTQYF.

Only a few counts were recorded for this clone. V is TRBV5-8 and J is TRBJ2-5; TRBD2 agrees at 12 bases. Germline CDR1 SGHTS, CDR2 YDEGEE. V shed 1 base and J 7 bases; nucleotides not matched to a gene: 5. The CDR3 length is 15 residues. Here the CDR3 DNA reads TGTGCCAGCAGCTTGACCGGGGGACTAGCGGGGACCCAGTACTTC. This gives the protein CASSLTGGLAGTQYF. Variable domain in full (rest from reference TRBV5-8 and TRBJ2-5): EAGVTQSPTHLIKTRGQQATLRCSPISGHTSVYWYQQALGLGLQFLLWYDEGEERNRGNFPPRFSGRQFPNYSSELNVNALELEDSALYLCASSLTGGLAGTQYFGPGTRLLVL.

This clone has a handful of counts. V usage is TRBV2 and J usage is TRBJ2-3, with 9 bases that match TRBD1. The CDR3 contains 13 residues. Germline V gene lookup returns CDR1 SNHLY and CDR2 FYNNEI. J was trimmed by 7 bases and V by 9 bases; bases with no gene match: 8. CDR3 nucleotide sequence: TGTGCCAGGCAACAGGGGGCAGTTAATACGCAGTATTTT. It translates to CARQQGAVNTQYF.

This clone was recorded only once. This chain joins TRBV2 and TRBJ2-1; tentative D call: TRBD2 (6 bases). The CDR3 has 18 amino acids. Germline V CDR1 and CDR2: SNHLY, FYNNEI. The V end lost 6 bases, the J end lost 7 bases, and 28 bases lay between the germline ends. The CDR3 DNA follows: TGTGCCAGCAGCGTTCCTTGGTCCTACCCCGGGAGAAATAATGAGCAGTTCTTC. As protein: CASSVPWSYPGRNNEQFF.

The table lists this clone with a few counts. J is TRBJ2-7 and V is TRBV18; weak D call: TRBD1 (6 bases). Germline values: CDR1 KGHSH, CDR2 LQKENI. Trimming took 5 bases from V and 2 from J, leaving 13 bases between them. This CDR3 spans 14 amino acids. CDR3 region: CASSGTGSAYEQYF. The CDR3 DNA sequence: TGTGCCAGCTCAGGTACAGGGTCCGCCTACGAGCAGTACTTC.

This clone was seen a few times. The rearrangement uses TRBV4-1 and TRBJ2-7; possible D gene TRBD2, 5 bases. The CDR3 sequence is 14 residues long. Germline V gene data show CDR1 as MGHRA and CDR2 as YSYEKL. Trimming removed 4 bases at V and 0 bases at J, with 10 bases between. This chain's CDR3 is CASSLRTPSYEQYF. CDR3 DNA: TGCGCCAGCAGCCTCCGGACTCCCTCCTACGAGCAGTACTTC.